One sample yielded the 10 T cell receptor beta chains listed below, sequenced in a study of CD8 T cells in ankylosing spondylitis. The study's findings and limits: Roughly eight highly homologous variants formed a TCR beta motif that appeared characteristic of ankylosing spondylitis blood.

Their target antigens are unknown. In TCRdb, the 5' RACE reads were re-called with MiXCR into one record per CDR3 protein. Among some 700,000 distinct CDR3 sequences listed, 15% to 20% were seen once. What was sequenced was blood, either unsorted or a sorted T cell fraction (not recorded which). Receptors were obtained from a male donor with ankylosing spondylitis.

This chain joins TRBV6-5 and TRBJ1-2, with D unclear. Germline assignment: CDR1 MNHEY and CDR2 SVGAGI. The CDR3 runs to 14 residues. V dropped 2 bases and J dropped 7 bases, with 14 bases sitting between them. The CDR3: CASSYEGGTGGYTF. In DNA form, the CDR3 reads TGTGCCAGCAGTTACGAGGGCGGCACGGGTGGCTACACCTTC.

In this sample, this clonotype turned up a few times. The rearrangement links TRBV12-3 or TRBV12-4 to TRBJ1-1; D remains ambiguous. Trimming pared 6 bases from V and 9 bases from J, leaving 17 bases between. This CDR3 is built from 13 residues. CDR3 in DNA: TGTGCCAGCAGATCTCCGGGAGCAATTAAAGCTTTCTTT. It yields the protein CASRSPGAIKAFF.

This clonotype was counted at least ten times. The chain joins TRBV29-1 to TRBJ1-1; D uncertain. Germline assignment: CDR1 SQVTM and CDR2 ANQGSEA. Trimming stripped 4 bases from V and 4 bases from J, with 7 bases between. This CDR3 is built from 11 residues. The CDR3 DNA is TGCAGCGTTGTGTTCCGCACTGAAGCTTTCTTT. Translated: CSVVFRTEAFF.

A few counts support this clonotype. The chain combines TRBV4-3 with TRBJ1-4, with TRBD1 matching over 12 bases. V gave up 0 bases and J gave up 6 bases; unmatched junction bases: 5. The CDR3 sequence is 17 residues long. Per germline, CDR1 LGHNA and CDR2 YSLEER. CDR3 sequence: CASSQDRDRGPHEKLFF. CDR3 bases: TGCGCCAGCAGCCAAGATCGGGACAGGGGGCCCCATGAAAAACTGTTTTTT.

The chain couples TRBV11-2 to TRBJ2-7, with D tentatively TRBD1 (5 bases). The V end lost 4 bases, the J end lost 1 base, and 11 bases lay between the germline ends. The CDR3 runs to 14 residues. The germline CDR1 and CDR2 sequences are SGHAT and FQNNGV. CDR3 coding DNA: TGTGCCAGCAGCTCCGTCGACAGATCCTACGAGCAGTACTTC. This sequence encodes CASSSVDRSYEQYF.

The chain is built from TRBV5-1 and TRBJ1-1; TRBD1 is a possible D gene (5 bases). The V gene's germline CDR1 is SGHRS and CDR2 YFSETQ. This CDR3 region has 14 residues. Trimming removed 6 bases from V and 2 bases from J, with 14 bases in between. The CDR3 sequence is CASTLTEGNTEAFF. CDR3 in DNA: TGCGCCAGCACCCTGACAGAGGGTAACACTGAAGCTTTCTTT.

This clonotype came up a few times. The chain carries TRBV5-1 and TRBJ1-4; 7 bases fit TRBD1. Germline V gene sequence: CDR1 SGHRS, CDR2 YFSETQ. V shed 0 bases and J 6 bases; nucleotides not matched to a gene: 2. The CDR3 has 14 amino acids. The CDR3 bases are TGCGCCAGCAGCTTGGATACAGGGGATGAAAAACTGTTTTTT. Residues: CASSLDTGDEKLFF.

Only a few counts were recorded for this clonotype. J is TRBJ2-7 and V is TRBV11-2; TRBD1 or TRBD2 may be the D gene (5 bases each). V was cut by 1 base and J by 4 bases, with 23 bases left in between. The CDR3 length is 18 residues. Germline-derived CDR1 and CDR2 are SGHAT and FQNNGV. CDR3 DNA: TGTGCCAGCAGCTTAGGGGGCTGGCGGAGGCCGCCCCTTTACGAGCAGTACTTC. Amino acids: CASSLGGWRRPPLYEQYF.

This clonotype showed up many times. The rearrangement uses TRBV20-1 and TRBJ1-2; a possible D gene is TRBD1 (6 bases). Germline-derived CDR1 and CDR2 are DFQATT and SNEGSKA (reference sequence). The V end lost 1 base, the J end lost 2 bases, and 11 bases lay between the germline ends. There are 14 residues in the CDR3. The CDR3 nucleotides are TGCAGTGCTAGAGTCGGGGGGCAGAACTATGGCTACACCTTC. This codes for CSARVGGQNYGYTF.

This clonotype has more than one count but fewer than ten. V gene TRBV6-5 combines with J gene TRBJ2-5; D perhaps matches TRBD1 (5 bases). In germline, CDR1 is MNHEY, CDR2 SVGAGI. This CDR3 spans 14 amino acids. Trimming took 0 bases from V and 7 from J, leaving 12 bases between them. CDR3 sequence: CASSYSPGMATQYF. DNA of the CDR3: TGTGCCAGCAGTTACTCGCCAGGGATGGCGACCCAGTACTTC.